This TCR beta chain emerged from a study of blood T cells in healthy people across ages (dated by TCRdb to between 2015 and 2016). Turning to the overall study: Template switching captured roughly one uniquely barcoded TCR beta cDNA molecule per two T cells in model experiments. To track age-related changes in TCR beta repertoire diversity, the study relied on deep sequencing normalized with unique cDNA molecular identifiers. The donors were divided into four age groups: young (average approximately 17 years), middle-aged (approximately 41), aged (approximately 62) and long-lived (about 84). To avoid experimental bias, donors of different ages were spread randomly across the sequencing lanes. Two additional independent replicas of 1 million unique cDNA reads from the same blood draw were analyzed for two donors (one aged 18 to 30 and one aged 80 or older).

Broad study findings and their caveats: Observed TCR beta diversity per million T cells fell roughly linearly with age, and a significant reduction was already apparent by age roughly 40. Because the CMV infection status of the donors was unknown, age-related changes in expanded clonotypes may potentially have been confounded. Estimates of total diversity based on one million sequenced T cells were regarded as lower bounds and as underestimates. Compared with the aged group, the long-lived group had more naive CD4+ T cells, fewer expanded clones and increased TCR diversity, suggesting age selection. There was a strong correlation between observed TCR beta diversity and the percentage of naive T cells measured by flow cytometry. Since profiling was done on bulk unsorted PBMCs, naive and antigen-experienced compartments could not be conclusively compared.

Trimming leaves V shorter by 4 bases and J shorter by 2 bases, with the junction holding 11 bases beyond the gene matches. The CDR3 goes from the cysteine to the phenylalanine over 17 residues. The only DNA kept is the CDR3, 51 bases in frame from the first base. The germline V gene specifies MGHRA as CDR1 and YSYEKL as CDR2. A note on this clonotype: What antigen it recognizes has not been identified. Nothing much larger sits one base from this clone, and base qualities are not available.

The method behind the library was 5' RACE. Sequencing relied on an Illumina HiSeq 2500. A second PCR of roughly 7 to 12 cycles was run with a J-beta primer mix and a sample-barcoded 5' primer. A unique molecular identifier was introduced onto each TCR beta cDNA molecule by a template-switch 5' adaptor carrying 12 random nucleotides. Each sample yielded at least 2.5 million CDR3-containing paired-end reads. First-strand cDNA was synthesized from all RNA with the Mint cDNA synthesis kit, primed by a TRBC-specific oligonucleotide. All cDNA was treated with uracil-DNA glycosylase and then went through a first 18-cycle PCR with the universal primers M1SS and BC2_uni_R. Turning to the authors' computational methods: For normalization, 1 million high-quality reads were randomly selected from each sample, with every read carrying a distinct molecular identifier. Instead of being binned into consensus sequences, reads with shared molecular identifiers were discarded. MiTCR, set to a Q25 quality threshold and the strictest error-elimination algorithm, was used for CDR3 identification, clonotype clustering and error correction. Lower-bound total TCR beta diversity was estimated with a nonparametric unseen species model using Euler transformation. Starting from the raw public reads, TCRdb applied fastp trimming at Q25, assembled clones with MiXCR and retained in-frame beta chains. When rows share a CDR3 protein, they turn into one entry using the most common DNA and genes. Clone size and V and J calls follow TCRdb, not the original study. Across this sample there are under 950,000 distinct CDR3 sequences, with approximately 21% seen only once. In total, the top ten clones hold roughly a fifth of the sample.

Systemically healthy Caucasian individuals from Russia, over 30 in total and aged about 6 to 90 years, were included as donors. Around 9.7 milliliters of peripheral blood were collected from each donor into EDTA-treated Vacutainer tubes. Ficoll-Paque density-gradient centrifugation was used to isolate PBMCs, with at least 6.5 million obtained per sample. Trizol reagent was used to extract total RNA from PBMCs, with at least 6 micrograms per sample. For every donor, an aliquot of PBMCs went through flow cytometry to measure the percentages of naive CD45RAhigh/CD27high T cells. This TCR was recovered from a man aged 65 to 85 in good health. Sequenced: blood. The sequence links TRBV4-1 to TRBJ1-3, with TRBD1 matching 7 junction bases. The DNA sequence reads TGCGCCAGCAGCCCATCGTACGACAGGGTCACTGGAAACACCATATATTTT. It translates as CASSPSYDRVTGNTIYF.